This T cell receptor (beta chain) appears in the sequencing data of a study of cytomegalovirus exposure and HLA in healthy donors. Use of 60 Vbeta and 13 Jbeta primers characterized the PCR. Sequencing used immunoSEQ multiplex PCR; TCRdb keeps in-frame clones, though not all of them. There are 150,000 to 200,000 clones in the sample; about four fifths occur only once, and 1% lies in the top ten. The source is a woman aged 45 to 65 in good health and CMV-seropositive. Sequenced input: PBMCs.

In DNA form, the CDR3 reads TGTGCCAGCGGACAGCCCAATCAGCCCCAGCATTTT. Protein: CASGQPNQPQHF. The chain recombines TRBV7-2 with TRBJ1-5, with a tentative D call TRBD1 (6 bases). The CDR3 totals 12 residues. Germline lookup yields CDR1 SGHTA and CDR2 FQGNSA. The V end was cut by 8 bases, the J end by 3 bases, with 8 bases between. Full variable domain (missing parts from reference TRBV7-2 and TRBJ1-5): GAGVSQSPSNKVTEKGKDVELRCDPISGHTALYWYRQSLGQGLEFLIYFQGNSAPDKSGLPSDRFSAERTGGSVSTLTIQRTQQEDSAVYLCASGQPNQPQHFGDGTRLSIL.